This T cell receptor beta chain emerged from a study of graft-versus-host responses after intestinal transplantation. Whole-study context: Anti-thymocyte globulin served as induction for all recipients, who then took tacrolimus and steroids for approximately three years.

The study, taken as a whole, reports: GvH clonotypes were identified within recipient marrow, with a subset emerging first in ileum or blood. High graft-versus-host to host-versus-graft T cell clonal ratios marked allografts of patients with graft-donor macrochimerism. Early declines in HvG clones that occurred post-transplant were associated with peak circulating GvH clone levels.

Libraries were prepared by immunoSEQ multiplex PCR; TCRdb keeps only in-frame clonotypes and omits some of them. This table holds 49,000 or so clones, 80% to 95% found once. The CDR3 runs 15 residues. Trimming took 6 bases from V and 2 from J, leaving 17 bases between them. Germline-derived CDR1 and CDR2 are MDHEN and SYDVKM. Points on this clone: What it binds is unknown.

This chain links TRBV28 with TRBJ2-7, with D possibly TRBD2 on 5 matching bases. Sequences were derived from PBMCs, sampled around 27 months after a first intestinal transplant, on the day of a second. This receptor was obtained from a human patient who received an intestinal transplant, so some T cells may come from the graft donor. The CDR3 loop is CASSQYGVKAYEQYF. In DNA, the CDR3 is TGTGCCAGCAGCCAATACGGGGTAAAGGCCTACGAGCAGTACTTC.